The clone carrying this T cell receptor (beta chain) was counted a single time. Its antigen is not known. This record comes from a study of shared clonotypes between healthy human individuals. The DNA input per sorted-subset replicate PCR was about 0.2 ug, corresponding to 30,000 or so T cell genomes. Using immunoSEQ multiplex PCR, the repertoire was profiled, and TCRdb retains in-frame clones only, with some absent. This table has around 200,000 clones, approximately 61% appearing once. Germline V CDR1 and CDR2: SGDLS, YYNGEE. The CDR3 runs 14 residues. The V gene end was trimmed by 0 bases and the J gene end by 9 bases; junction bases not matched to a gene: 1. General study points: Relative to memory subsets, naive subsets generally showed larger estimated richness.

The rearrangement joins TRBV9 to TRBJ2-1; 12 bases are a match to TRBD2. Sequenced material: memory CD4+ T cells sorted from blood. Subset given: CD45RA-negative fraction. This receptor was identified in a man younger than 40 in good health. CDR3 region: CASSVATSGGEQFF. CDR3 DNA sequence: TGTGCCAGCAGCGTAGCGACTAGCGGGGGTGAGCAGTTCTTC.